Sequencing of this T cell receptor (beta chain) was carried out in a study of T cells in localized non-small cell lung cancer. V lost 2 bases to trimming and J lost 2 bases; unmatched junction nucleotides: 2. This CDR3 has 15 amino acids. Per germline, CDR1 KGHSH and CDR2 LQKENI. Repertoires were generated with immunoSEQ multiplex PCR, while TCRdb's copy carries only in-frame clones and drops some. The sample contains about 6,800 clones, roughly half of which appear only once. To note about this clone: Its antigen is unknown. This CDR3 is also generated by other DNA sequences in the sample.

Study-level findings and limits: Detection in adjacent lung was observed for a median about 56 of the top 100 tumor clones.

The chain is built from TRBV18 and TRBJ1-5; TRBD1 aligns across 8 bases. The clonotype comes from a man between 40 and 70 years old with stage I lung adenocarcinoma. Sequences were derived from lymph node tissue, sampled before any cancer treatment. The CDR3 region is CASSPDRGGNQPQHF. Written as DNA, the CDR3 is TGTGCCAGCTCACCAGACAGGGGTGGCAATCAGCCCCAGCATTTT.